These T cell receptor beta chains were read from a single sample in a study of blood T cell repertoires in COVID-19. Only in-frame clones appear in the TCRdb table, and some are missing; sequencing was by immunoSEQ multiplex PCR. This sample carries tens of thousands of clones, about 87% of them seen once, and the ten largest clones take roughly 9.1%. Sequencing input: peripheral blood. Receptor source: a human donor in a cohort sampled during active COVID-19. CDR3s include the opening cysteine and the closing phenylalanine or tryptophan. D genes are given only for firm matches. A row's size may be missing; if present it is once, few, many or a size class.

DNA: TGTGCCAGCAGTCGTACAGGGGGCAATCAGCCCCAGCATTTT; CDR3: CASSRTGGNQPQHF; V: TRBV11-2; size: NA; D: TRBD1; J: TRBJ1-5
DNA: TGTGCCAGCAGCCAAGGCCAGGGGCCGGGAGGGGGGGAGACCCAGTACTTC; CDR3: CASSQGQGPGGGETQYF; V: TRBV4-2; size: NA; D: TRBD2; J: TRBJ2-5
DNA: TGTGCCAGCAGCTTCTGGGGGCGTAGGGACACTGAAGCTTTCTTT; CDR3: CASSFWGRRDTEAFF; V: TRBV7-9; size: NA; D: NA; J: TRBJ1-1
DNA: TGCGCCAGCAGCCAAAGGGGTTCTGGGAATGAAAAACTGTTTTTT; CDR3: CASSQRGSGNEKLFF; V: TRBV4-1; size: NA; D: NA; J: TRBJ1-4
DNA: TGTGCCAGCAGCTCCCCCGGGGGCGGGAGGACTGAAGCTTTCTTT; CDR3: CASSSPGGGRTEAFF; V: TRBV5-4; size: NA; D: NA; J: TRBJ1-1
DNA: TGTGCCAGCAGTTACTCAGGACAGGGATACACCATATATTTT; CDR3: CASSYSGQGYTIYF; V: TRBV6-5; size: few; D: TRBD1; J: TRBJ1-3
DNA: TGTGCCAGCAGCCTGGCGGAGAGCAATCAGCCCCAGCATTTT; CDR3: CASSLAESNQPQHF; V: TRBV3-1/TRBV3-2; size: few; D: NA; J: TRBJ1-5
DNA: TGTGCCAGCAGCCTCCCGGTGCCCTACAATGAGCAGTTCTTC; CDR3: CASSLPVPYNEQFF; V: TRBV7-9; size: NA; D: NA; J: TRBJ2-1
DNA: TGTGCCAGCAGCAAAGGACAGAGCTCCTACGAGCAGTACTTC; CDR3: CASSKGQSSYEQYF; V: TRBV21-1; size: NA; D: NA; J: TRBJ2-7
DNA: TGTGCCAGCAGCTTACTCAGGGTTGAAGCTTTCTTT; CDR3: CASSLLRVEAFF; V: TRBV7-9; size: NA; D: NA; J: TRBJ1-1
DNA: TGTGCCAGCAGCTTATCTCCCTTCGGCAGGGGACAAGAGACCCAGTACTTC; CDR3: CASSLSPFGRGQETQYF; V: TRBV7-2; size: NA; D: NA; J: TRBJ2-5
DNA: TGTGCCAGTAGTCCAAAGGGGGACAGATTCGGCTACACCTTC; CDR3: CASSPKGDRFGYTF; V: TRBV19; size: once; D: TRBD1; J: TRBJ1-2
DNA: TGTGCCAGTAGTATAGGTGGGCTAAACTACAATGAGCAGTTCTTC; CDR3: CASSIGGLNYNEQFF; V: TRBV19; size: NA; D: NA; J: TRBJ2-1
DNA: TGTGCCAGCAGTGAAGCCTTTTACAGGGTGGTCTATAATTCACCCCTCCACTTT; CDR3: CASSEAFYRVVYNSPLHF; V: TRBV6-1; size: NA; D: NA; J: TRBJ1-6
DNA: TGCGCCAGCAACTTAGCGGGGACGAACACCGGGGAGCTGTTTTTT; CDR3: CASNLAGTNTGELFF; V: TRBV10-2; size: NA; D: TRBD2; J: TRBJ2-2
DNA: TGCAGTGCTAGGAGTGGTCACGAGCAGTACTTC; CDR3: CSARSGHEQYF; V: TRBV20-1; size: NA; D: NA; J: TRBJ2-7
DNA: TGCGCCAGCAGCCAAAAAGGAAATCCGACAGGGGCCAACACCGGGGAGCTGTTTTTT; CDR3: CASSQKGNPTGANTGELFF; V: TRBV4-1; size: NA; D: TRBD1; J: TRBJ2-2
DNA: TGTGCCAGCAGCTTGGGGGCAGGGGTTTTATATGGCTACACCTTC; CDR3: CASSLGAGVLYGYTF; V: TRBV5-4; size: NA; D: NA; J: TRBJ1-2
DNA: TGTGCCACCCGGACACGATTGGGACTAGCGAGTCTTGAGCAGTACTTC; CDR3: CATRTRLGLASLEQYF; V: TRBV27; size: NA; D: TRBD2; J: TRBJ2-7
DNA: TGCGCCAGCAGCTTGGAGAGGGTAGGAGAGCTGTTTTTT; CDR3: CASSLERVGELFF; V: TRBV5-1; size: NA; D: NA; J: TRBJ2-2
DNA: TGTGCCAGCAGCCAATCAGTAGGCACTACTAGCGGGAGTTTTTACGAGCAGTACTTC; CDR3: CASSQSVGTTSGSFYEQYF; V: TRBV4-2; size: NA; D: TRBD2; J: TRBJ2-7
DNA: TGTGCCATCAGTGAGTCGGCTGTGGGACAGGGCTCCTACAATGAGCAGTTCTTC; CDR3: CAISESAVGQGSYNEQFF; V: TRBV10-3; size: NA; D: TRBD1; J: TRBJ2-1
DNA: TGTGCCAGTAGTACTTCAGGGTACGAGCAGTACTTC; CDR3: CASSTSGYEQYF; V: TRBV19; size: NA; D: NA; J: TRBJ2-7
DNA: TGTGCCAGCAGCCAAGGTACCGGGACAGGGGTCTATAATTCACCCCTCCACTTT; CDR3: CASSQGTGTGVYNSPLHF; V: TRBV3-1/TRBV3-2; size: NA; D: TRBD1; J: TRBJ1-6
DNA: TGTGCCAGCAGCTTAGTCGCAGGGGAGCATAACTATGGCTACACCTTC; CDR3: CASSLVAGEHNYGYTF; V: TRBV7-8; size: once; D: NA; J: TRBJ1-2
DNA: TGTGCCAGCAGGGACGCGGGAACTAACTATGGCTACACCTTC; CDR3: CASRDAGTNYGYTF; V: TRBV2; size: NA; D: NA; J: TRBJ1-2
DNA: TGTGCCAGCAGCGTAGCTTCTGGGGCTCCAAACACCATATATTTT; CDR3: CASSVASGAPNTIYF; V: TRBV9; size: NA; D: NA; J: TRBJ1-3
DNA: TGTGCCAGCAGCTTAGGTGACAGGTTCCATATTAATGAAAAACTGTTTTTT; CDR3: CASSLGDRFHINEKLFF; V: TRBV11-2; size: NA; D: NA; J: TRBJ1-4
DNA: TGTGCCAGCAGCGCCCTCAGGGGTCCTTACAATGAGCAGTTCTTC; CDR3: CASSALRGPYNEQFF; V: TRBV9; size: once; D: NA; J: TRBJ2-1
DNA: TGTGCCAGTAGAGCGTCGACAGGGAACTCCTACGAGCAGTACTTC; CDR3: CASRASTGNSYEQYF; V: TRBV19; size: NA; D: TRBD1; J: TRBJ2-7
DNA: TGCGCCAGCAGCGCCAGACAGGGAATCATGAACACTGAAGCTTTCTTT; CDR3: CASSARQGIMNTEAFF; V: TRBV5-1; size: NA; D: TRBD1; J: TRBJ1-1
DNA: TGTGCCAGCAGCTTAGTTCAGGGGAACACTGAAGCTTTCTTT; CDR3: CASSLVQGNTEAFF; V: TRBV7-8; size: NA; D: NA; J: TRBJ1-1
DNA: TGTGCCAGCTCACGGAACAGGGATGGCCCTGAAGCTTTCTTT; CDR3: CASSRNRDGPEAFF; V: TRBV18; size: few; D: NA; J: TRBJ1-1
DNA: TGTGCCAGCTCACCAAGGACCAGTGGGGAGGAGCAGTACTTC; CDR3: CASSPRTSGEEQYF; V: TRBV18; size: NA; D: NA; J: TRBJ2-7
DNA: TGTGCCAGCAGCTTCCAACCGGGAAGAGGGTACGAGACCCAGTACTTC; CDR3: CASSFQPGRGYETQYF; V: TRBV7-9; size: NA; D: NA; J: TRBJ2-5
DNA: TGTGCCATCAGTGAGAATTCTTTGTATCAGCCCCAGCATTTT; CDR3: CAISENSLYQPQHF; V: TRBV10-3; size: NA; D: NA; J: TRBJ1-5
DNA: TGTGCCAGCAGCGCCGGGGTCCAAGATGAAAAACTGTTTTTT; CDR3: CASSAGVQDEKLFF; V: TRBV9; size: NA; D: NA; J: TRBJ1-4
DNA: TGCAGTGCTAGTAAGTCGGACAGGGGGCGGCCTGAAGCTTTCTTT; CDR3: CSASKSDRGRPEAFF; V: TRBV20-1; size: NA; D: TRBD1; J: TRBJ1-1
DNA: TGCGCCAGCAGCCAAGTGGCGGGAGCACCCTACAATGAGCAGTTCTTC; CDR3: CASSQVAGAPYNEQFF; V: TRBV4-1; size: NA; D: TRBD2; J: TRBJ2-1
DNA: TGTGCCAGCACAACCGTCCAGGGCGGCTATGGCTACACCTTC; CDR3: CASTTVQGGYGYTF; V: TRBV2; size: once; D: NA; J: TRBJ1-2
DNA: TGTGCCAGCAGCCCCCGTACGGGGGGGGGTGTGAAAGTCTTGACGCAGTATTTT; CDR3: CASSPRTGGGVKVLTQYF; V: TRBV9; size: NA; D: TRBD2; J: TRBJ2-3
DNA: TGTGCCAGTAGTCGGAGGAGGGAAGCTAACTATGGCTACACCTTC; CDR3: CASSRRREANYGYTF; V: TRBV19; size: NA; D: NA; J: TRBJ1-2